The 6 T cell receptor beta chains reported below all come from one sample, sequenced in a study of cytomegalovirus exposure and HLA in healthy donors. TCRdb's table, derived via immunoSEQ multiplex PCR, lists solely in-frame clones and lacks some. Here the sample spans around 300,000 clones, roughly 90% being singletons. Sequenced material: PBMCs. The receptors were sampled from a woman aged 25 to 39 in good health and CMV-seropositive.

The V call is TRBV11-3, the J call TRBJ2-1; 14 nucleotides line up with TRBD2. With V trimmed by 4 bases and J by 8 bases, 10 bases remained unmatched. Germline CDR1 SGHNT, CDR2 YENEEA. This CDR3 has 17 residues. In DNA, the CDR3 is TGTGCCAGCAGCTCGACTAGCGGGGGGGCCCCTAGCGATGAGCAGTTCTTC. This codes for CASSSTSGGAPSDEQFF.

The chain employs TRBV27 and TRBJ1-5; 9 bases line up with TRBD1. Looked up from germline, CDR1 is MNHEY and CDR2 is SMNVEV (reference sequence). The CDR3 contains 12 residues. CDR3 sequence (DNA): TGTGTAACCGGGACAGGGACTCAGCCCCAGCATTTT. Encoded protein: CVTGTGTQPQHF.

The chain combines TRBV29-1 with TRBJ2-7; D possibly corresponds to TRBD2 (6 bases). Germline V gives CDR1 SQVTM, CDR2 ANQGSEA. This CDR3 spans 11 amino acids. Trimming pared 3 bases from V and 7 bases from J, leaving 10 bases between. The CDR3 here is CSVERLGEQYF. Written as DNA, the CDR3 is TGCAGCGTTGAGCGACTAGGAGAGCAGTACTTC.

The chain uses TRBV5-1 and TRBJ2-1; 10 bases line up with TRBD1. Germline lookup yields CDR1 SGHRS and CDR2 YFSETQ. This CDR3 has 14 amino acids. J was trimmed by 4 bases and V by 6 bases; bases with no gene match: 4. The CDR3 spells CASTRQGAYNEQFF. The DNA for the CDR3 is TGCGCCAGCACCCGACAGGGGGCATACAATGAGCAGTTCTTC.

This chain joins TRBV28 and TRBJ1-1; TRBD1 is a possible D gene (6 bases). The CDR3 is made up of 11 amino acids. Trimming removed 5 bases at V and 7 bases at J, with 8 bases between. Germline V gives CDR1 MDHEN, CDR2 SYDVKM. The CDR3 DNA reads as TGTGCCAGCAGTAGGGGGAATGAAGCTTTCTTT. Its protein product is CASSRGNEAFF.

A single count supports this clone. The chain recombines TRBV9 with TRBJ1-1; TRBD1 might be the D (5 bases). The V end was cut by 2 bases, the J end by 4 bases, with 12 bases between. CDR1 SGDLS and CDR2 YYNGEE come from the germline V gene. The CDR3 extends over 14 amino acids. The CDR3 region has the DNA TGTGCCAGCAGCGTCCAGGGTGGGGGCACTGAAGCTTTCTTT. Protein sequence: CASSVQGGGTEAFF.